This TCR beta chain was sequenced for a study of CD8 T cells in Susac syndrome. CD8+ and CD4+ T cells taken from blood had their TCR beta sequenced. Age- and sex-matched healthy donors served as the control group. An input of about 0.45 to 1 ug of RNA was subjected to reverse transcription using random hexamers. The CDR3 of TCR beta was amplified by immunoSEQ multiplex PCR across 54 Vbeta and 13 Jbeta. TCRdb re-analysed the immunoSEQ multiplex PCR reads in MiXCR, keeping a single row per CDR3 protein. The sample consists of about 120,000 distinct CDR3 sequences, nearly 95% of them appearing once. This CDR3 has 14 amino acids. Germline-derived CDR1 and CDR2 are MNHEY and SVGAGI. V was shortened by 3 bases and J by 2 bases, with 11 bases between the two germline ends.

The sequenced sample was CD4+ T cells from PBMCs. This TCR came from a human donor in good health. This chain uses TRBV6-5 with TRBJ2-7, with a tentative D call TRBD1 (6 bases). The CDR3 nucleotides read TGTGCCAGCAGTTATACCAGGACAGCCTACGAGCAGTACTTC. Its translation is CASSYTRTAYEQYF.